What follows are 18 T cell receptor beta chains derived from one specimen sequenced in a study of technical replicates of blood from four donors. Profiled with immunoSEQ multiplex PCR; TCRdb holds only in-frame clones, not every one. The data hold about 75,000 clones, with about 97% observed a single time. Specimen: T cells isolated from PBMCs. The receptors stem from a human donor in good health.

The rearrangement uses TRBV28 and TRBJ2-2; the D gene is possibly TRBD1 (5 bases). V dropped 6 bases and J dropped 5 bases, with 10 bases sitting between them. The CDR3 has 13 amino acids. Germline V gene lookup returns CDR1 MDHEN and CDR2 SYDVKM. CDR3 amino acids: CASRDQGTGELFF. The CDR3 region has the DNA TGTGCCAGCAGGGACCAGGGAACCGGGGAGCTGTTTTTT.

V gene TRBV30 combines with J gene TRBJ2-4, with D unresolved. V was clipped by 7 bases and J by 10 bases, with 14 bases between them. From germline, CDR1 is GTSNPN and CDR2 SVGIG (reference sequence). The CDR3 sequence is 11 residues long. The CDR3 sequence: CASSFGRIQYF. CDR3 nucleotide sequence: TGTGCCTCCTCGTTCGGTCGGATTCAGTACTTC.

The J gene is TRBJ2-7, the V gene TRBV2; tentative D call: TRBD1 (6 bases). This CDR3 region has 12 residues. The germline V gene has CDR1 SNHLY and CDR2 FYNNEI. The V end was cut by 6 bases, the J end by 6 bases, with 12 bases between. The CDR3 loop is CASRPQGREQYF. The CDR3 DNA follows: TGTGCCAGCAGGCCACAGGGTCGCGAGCAGTACTTC.

This clone turned up a few times. The CDR3 region has the DNA TGTGCCAGCAGCAAGACAGGGGGCGGAAACACCGGGGAGCTGTTTTTT. It translates to CASSKTGGGNTGELFF. V usage is TRBV5-4 and J usage is TRBJ2-2, with TRBD1 matching 10 bases. V lost 4 bases to trimming and J lost 2 bases; unmatched junction nucleotides: 5. CDR3 length equals 16 residues. Germline V lookup: CDR1 SGHNT, CDR2 YYREEE (reference sequence). Using reference TRBV5-4 and TRBJ2-2 for the parts outside the CDR3, the full variable domain is ETGVTQSPTHLIKTRGQQVTLRCSSQSGHNTVSWYQQALGQGPQFIFQYYREEENGRGNFPPRFSGLQFPNYSSELNVNALELDDSALYLCASSKTGGGNTGELFFGEGSRLTVL.

J is TRBJ2-1 and V is TRBV29-1; 11 bases align to TRBD2. V gave up 4 bases and J gave up 0 bases; unmatched junction bases: 8. The CDR3 runs to 17 residues. From germline, CDR1 is SQVTM and CDR2 ANQGSEA. CDR3 coding DNA: TGCAGCGTTGGTCGACTAGCGGGGCCCCACTCCTACAATGAGCAGTTCTTC. This gives the protein CSVGRLAGPHSYNEQFF.

This chain joins TRBV2 and TRBJ2-2; 9 bases match TRBD2. The V gene's germline CDR1 is SNHLY and CDR2 FYNNEI. Trimming took 4 bases from V and 4 from J; bases not matched to a gene: 4. The CDR3 is 15 residues long. This CDR3 is CASSGREGPTGELFF. The DNA for the CDR3 is TGTGCCAGCAGTGGGCGGGAGGGCCCCACCGGGGAGCTGTTTTTT.

This chain joins TRBV30 and TRBJ1-1, with 7 bases matching TRBD1. This CDR3 region has 12 residues. Germline V lookup: CDR1 GTSNPN, CDR2 SVGIG (reference sequence). V gave up 7 bases and J gave up 4 bases; unmatched junction bases: 6. CDR3 coding DNA: TGTGCCTTTGACAGGGTACCCACTGAAGCTTTCTTT. Its translation: CAFDRVPTEAFF.

V is TRBV6-5 and J is TRBJ1-1, with D possibly matching TRBD1 (6 bases). Germline CDR1 is MNHEY and CDR2 is SVGAGI. The V end lost 2 bases, the J end lost 11 bases, and 12 bases lay between the germline ends. The CDR3 contains 12 residues. The CDR3 DNA reads TGTGCCAGCAGTTACCATACAGGGAGTGCTTTCTTT. The encoded protein is CASSYHTGSAFF.

CDR3: CASSWRGEDTQYF. The CDR3 DNA is TGTGCCAGCAGCTGGCGGGGGGAGGATACGCAGTATTTT. V gene TRBV7-2 combines with J gene TRBJ2-3; the match to TRBD2 covers 8 bases. Trimming took 4 bases from V and 6 from J; bases not matched to a gene: 3. CDR1 is SGHTA and CDR2 is FQGNSA in the germline V gene. CDR3 size: 13 residues.

The chain is built from TRBV7-2 and TRBJ1-1, with a possible D match to TRBD1 (5 bases). With 0 bases removed from V and 5 bases from J, the gap between germline ends came to 10 bases. The CDR3 loop spans 14 amino acids. Germline CDR1 reads SGHTA; CDR2 reads FQGNSA. CDR3 in DNA: TGTGCCAGCAGCTTAGCGCGGGGGAATACTGAAGCTTTCTTT. Amino acid sequence: CASSLARGNTEAFF. The full variable domain, with the rest looked up from reference TRBV7-2 and TRBJ1-1, is GAGVSQSPSNKVTEKGKDVELRCDPISGHTALYWYRQSLGQGLEFLIYFQGNSAPDKSGLPSDRFSAERTGGSVSTLTIQRTQQEDSAVYLCASSLARGNTEAFFGQGTRLTVV.

J is TRBJ2-1 and V is TRBV4-2, with 10 bases identical to TRBD2. With V trimmed by 4 bases and J by 10 bases, 4 bases remained unmatched. Looked up from germline, CDR1 is LGHNA and CDR2 is YNFKEQ. CDR3 length: 13 amino acids. CDR3 loop: CASSRGLAEEQFF. The CDR3 coding sequence is TGTGCCAGCAGCCGAGGACTAGCGGAGGAGCAGTTCTTC.

This rearrangement joins TRBV5-4 to TRBJ2-1; D is unclear. Germline lookup yields CDR1 SGHNT and CDR2 YYREEE (reference sequence). Trimming stripped 1 base from V and 5 bases from J, with 7 bases between. This CDR3 is 13 amino acids long. The CDR3 DNA is TGTGCCAGCAGCTTGTATAGCAACAATGAGCAGTTCTTC. Translation: CASSLYSNNEQFF.

This sequence joins TRBV4-3 and TRBJ1-3; 11 bases map to TRBD1. Germline V lookup: CDR1 LGHNA, CDR2 YSLEER. V shed 0 bases, J shed 0 bases, and the junction held 4 bases outside the gene matches. This CDR3 has 18 residues. The CDR3 DNA follows: TGCGCCAGCAGCCAAGAAGCCGGGACAGGGGGCTCTGGAAACACCATATATTTT. Its translation is CASSQEAGTGGSGNTIYF.

The chain combines TRBV5-1 with TRBJ2-3, with D possibly TRBD1 on 6 matching bases. V dropped 5 bases and J dropped 4 bases, with 17 bases sitting between them. Germline-derived CDR1 and CDR2 are SGHRS and YFSETQ. The CDR3 consists of 15 residues. The CDR3 protein is CASSYVSGDPDTQYF. Here the CDR3 DNA reads TGCGCCAGCAGTTACGTATCAGGGGACCCAGATACGCAGTATTTT.

The chain employs TRBV28 and TRBJ2-1; 9 bases map to TRBD2. The germline CDR1 and CDR2 sequences are MDHEN and SYDVKM. V was pared by 2 bases and J by 2 bases, with 7 bases of the junction left unmatched. The CDR3 covers 17 residues. This chain's CDR3 is CASSLPLSGSTYNEQFF. CDR3 sequence (DNA): TGTGCCAGCAGTTTACCGCTTAGCGGGAGTACCTACAATGAGCAGTTCTTC.

The rearrangement links TRBV15 to TRBJ2-6; a weak D match, TRBD1 (6 bases). Germline loops: CDR1 LNHNV, CDR2 YYDKDF (reference sequence). V shed 3 bases and J shed 9 bases, with 18 bases lying between them. This CDR3 is built from 16 residues. The CDR3 DNA is TGTGCCACCAGCAGGCCGGGACACCAATTTAGCAACGTCCTGACTTTC. Its protein product is CATSRPGHQFSNVLTF.

This clone was seen a single time. J is TRBJ1-4 and V is TRBV11-2; 7 nucleotides agree with TRBD1. Germline loops: CDR1 SGHAT, CDR2 FQNNGV. The CDR3 contains 14 residues. Trimming took 3 bases from V and 4 from J; bases not matched to a gene: 2. CDR3 sequence reads: CASSFRDSNEKLFF. CDR3 coding DNA: TGTGCCAGCAGCTTCCGGGACAGTAATGAAAAACTGTTTTTT.

The chain combines TRBV30 with TRBJ2-7; 7 nucleotides agree with TRBD2. CDR3 size: 13 residues. V shed 5 bases and J 4 bases; nucleotides not matched to a gene: 8. Germline CDR1 reads GTSNPN; CDR2 reads SVGIG (reference sequence). The CDR3 bases are TGTGCCTGGGCGACGGGGGGTCGATACGAGCAGTACTTC. Translation: CAWATGGRYEQYF.